The clone carrying this TCR beta chain was observed a handful of times. Its antigen is unknown. This entry belongs to a study of spatial heterogeneity in lung cancer. On the study more broadly: Taken at a median of approximately 2 years after resection, follow-up PBMC samples underwent sequencing when available. Study observations and caveats: Blood carried ubiquitous expanded tumor TCRs more at resection than follow-up.

TCRdb re-derived calls from the 5' RACE reads in MiXCR, one entry per CDR3 protein. The sample shows around 120,000 distinct CDR3 sequences, 10% to 15% of them seen only once. Time point in this sample: blood at routine non-recurrence follow-up after resection. Tumor, nontumor lung or frozen PBMC supplied whole RNA, sequenced without sorting. The TCR originated in a male donor with early-stage non-small cell lung cancer. The sample in question was PBMCs, obtained at follow-up.

In DNA, the CDR3 is TGTGCCATCAGTGAGGAAATGAGGACTGAAGCTTTCTTT. The encoded protein is CAISEEMRTEAFF. The chain links TRBV10-3 to TRBJ1-1, with D unclear. The germline V gene has CDR1 ENHRY and CDR2 SYGVKD. The CDR3 runs to 13 residues. Trimming removed 2 bases at V and 5 bases at J, with 9 bases between.